This T cell receptor (beta chain) was identified in a study of OX40 agonist ivuxolimab in advanced cancers. For the study at large: Two cutaneous melanoma patients and one hepatocellular carcinoma patient, three in all, had partial responses. Study observations and caveats: Researchers report that CD8+ T cells had, on average, more expanded clones than CD4+.

Sequencing used immunoSEQ multiplex PCR; TCRdb keeps in-frame clones, though not all of them. The sample yields more than 70,000 clones, about 90% seen once. As regards this clone: The antigen remains undetermined.

The CDR3 is 14 amino acids. V lost 4 bases to trimming and J lost 4 bases; unmatched junction nucleotides: 5. Germline lookup yields CDR1 MNHNS and CDR2 SASEGT. Collection of blood occurred at baseline, at cycle 4 day 1, and at cycle 7 day 1. The material sequenced was CD4+ or CD8+ T cells sorted from blood, taken in a trial of the OX40 agonist ivuxolimab. The rearrangement joins TRBV6-1 to TRBJ2-5; 8 positions match TRBD2. The receptor was isolated from an adult with an advanced solid tumor such as melanoma, head and neck, liver or kidney cancer. This CDR3 is CASSAGLGGETQYF. The DNA of the CDR3 is TGTGCCAGCAGTGCGGGACTAGGAGGAGAGACCCAGTACTTC.